The T cell receptor (beta chain) described here comes from a study of OX40 agonist ivuxolimab in advanced cancers. Study-wide context: Prior anti-PD-1, anti-PD-L1 or anti-CTLA-4 therapy was allowed; 40% to 50% had some.

About this clone itself: Other DNA sequences in this specimen translate into the identical CDR3.

V lost 0 bases and J 5 bases, leaving 6 bases between the germline ends. Per germline, CDR1 SGDLS and CDR2 YYNGEE. The CDR3 has 12 residues. TCRdb keeps only in-frame clones here, not all; method: immunoSEQ multiplex PCR. The sample includes under 70,000 clones, 86% seen only once; the top ten take 9.5% to 15%. The chain joins TRBV9 to TRBJ2-7; possibly TRBD2 for D (6 bases). The sample was CD4+ or CD8+ T cells sorted from blood, taken in a trial of the OX40 agonist ivuxolimab. The TCR sequence derives from an adult with an advanced solid tumor such as melanoma, head and neck, liver or kidney cancer. CDR3 bases: TGTGCCAGCAGCGTAGGGGGGGACGAGCAGTACTTC. Residues: CASSVGGDEQYF.